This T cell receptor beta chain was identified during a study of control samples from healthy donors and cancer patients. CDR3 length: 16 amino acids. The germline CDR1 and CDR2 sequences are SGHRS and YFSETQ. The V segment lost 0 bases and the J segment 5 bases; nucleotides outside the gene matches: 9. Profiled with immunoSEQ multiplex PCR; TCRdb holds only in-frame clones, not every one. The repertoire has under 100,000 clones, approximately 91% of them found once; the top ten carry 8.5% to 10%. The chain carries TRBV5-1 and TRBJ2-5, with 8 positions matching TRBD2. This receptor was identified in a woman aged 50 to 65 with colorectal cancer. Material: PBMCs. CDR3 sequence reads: CASSLAGSGAGETQYF. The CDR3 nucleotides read TGCGCCAGCAGCTTGGCCGGTAGCGGGGCTGGGGAGACCCAGTACTTC.